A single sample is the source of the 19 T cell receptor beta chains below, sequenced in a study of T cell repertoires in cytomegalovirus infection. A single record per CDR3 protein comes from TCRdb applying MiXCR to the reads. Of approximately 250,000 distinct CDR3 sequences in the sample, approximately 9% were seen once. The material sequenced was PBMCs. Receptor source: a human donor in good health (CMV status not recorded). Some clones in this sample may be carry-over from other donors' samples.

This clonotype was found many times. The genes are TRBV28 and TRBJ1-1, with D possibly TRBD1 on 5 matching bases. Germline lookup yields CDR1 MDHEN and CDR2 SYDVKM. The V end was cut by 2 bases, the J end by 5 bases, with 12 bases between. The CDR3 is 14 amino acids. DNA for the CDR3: TGTGCCAGCAGTTTAGGGCATCGGGGGACTGAAGCTTTCTTT. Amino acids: CASSLGHRGTEAFF.

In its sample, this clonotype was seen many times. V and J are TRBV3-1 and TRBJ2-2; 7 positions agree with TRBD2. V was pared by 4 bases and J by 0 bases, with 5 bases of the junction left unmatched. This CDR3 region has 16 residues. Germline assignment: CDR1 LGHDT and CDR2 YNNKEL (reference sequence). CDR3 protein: CASSRTAGANTGELFF. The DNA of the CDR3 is TGTGCCAGCAGCCGTACGGCGGGAGCGAACACCGGGGAGCTGTTTTTT.

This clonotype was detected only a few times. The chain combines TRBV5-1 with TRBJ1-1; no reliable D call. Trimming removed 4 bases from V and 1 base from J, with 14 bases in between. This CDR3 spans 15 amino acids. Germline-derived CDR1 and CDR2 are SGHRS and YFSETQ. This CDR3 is CASSPYTTTNTEAFF. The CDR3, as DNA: TGCGCCAGCAGCCCATACACCACGACGAACACTGAAGCTTTCTTT.

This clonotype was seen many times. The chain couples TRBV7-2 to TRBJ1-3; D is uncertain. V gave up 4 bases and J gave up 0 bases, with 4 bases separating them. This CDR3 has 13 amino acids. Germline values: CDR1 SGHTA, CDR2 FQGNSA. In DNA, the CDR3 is TGTGCCAGCAGCTCAAACTCTGGAAACACCATATATTTT. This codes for CASSSNSGNTIYF.

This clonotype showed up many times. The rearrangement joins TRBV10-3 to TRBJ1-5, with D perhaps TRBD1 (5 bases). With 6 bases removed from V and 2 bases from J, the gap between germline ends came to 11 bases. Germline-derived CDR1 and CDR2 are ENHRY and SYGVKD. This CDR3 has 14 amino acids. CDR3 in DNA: TGTGCCATCAGCCGGGACGGAGGCAATCAGCCCCAGCATTTT. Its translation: CAISRDGGNQPQHF.

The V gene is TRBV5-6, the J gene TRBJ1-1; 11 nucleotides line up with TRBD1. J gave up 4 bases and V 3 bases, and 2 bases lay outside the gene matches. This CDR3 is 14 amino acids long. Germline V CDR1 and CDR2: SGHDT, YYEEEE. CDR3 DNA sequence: TGTGCCAGCAGCTGGGGACAGGGGGTCACTGAAGCTTTCTTT. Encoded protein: CASSWGQGVTEAFF.

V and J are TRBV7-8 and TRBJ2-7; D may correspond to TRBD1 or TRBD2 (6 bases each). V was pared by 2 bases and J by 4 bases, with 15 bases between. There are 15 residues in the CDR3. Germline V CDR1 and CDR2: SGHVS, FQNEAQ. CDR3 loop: CASSLQAGGRYEQYF. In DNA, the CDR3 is TGTGCCAGCAGCTTACAGGCCGGGGGCAGGTACGAGCAGTACTTC. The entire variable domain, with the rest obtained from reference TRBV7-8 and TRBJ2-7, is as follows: GAGVSQSPRYKVAKRGQDVALRCDPISGHVSLFWYQQALGQGPEFLTYFQNEAQLDKSGLPSDRFFAERPEGSVSTLKIQRTQQEDSAVYLCASSLQAGGRYEQYFGPGTRLTVT.

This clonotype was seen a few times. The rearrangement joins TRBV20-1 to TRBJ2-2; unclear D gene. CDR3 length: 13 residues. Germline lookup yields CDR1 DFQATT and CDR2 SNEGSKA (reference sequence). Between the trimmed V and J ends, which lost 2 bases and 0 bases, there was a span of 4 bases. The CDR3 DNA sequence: TGCAGTGCTAGAAGCGCGAACACCGGGGAGCTGTTTTTT. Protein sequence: CSARSANTGELFF.

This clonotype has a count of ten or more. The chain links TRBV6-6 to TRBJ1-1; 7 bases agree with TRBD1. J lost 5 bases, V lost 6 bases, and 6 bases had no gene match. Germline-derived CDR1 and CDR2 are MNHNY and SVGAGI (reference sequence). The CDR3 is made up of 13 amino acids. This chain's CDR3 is CASSVQQGTEAFF. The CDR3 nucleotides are TGTGCCAGCAGCGTACAACAGGGGACTGAAGCTTTCTTT.

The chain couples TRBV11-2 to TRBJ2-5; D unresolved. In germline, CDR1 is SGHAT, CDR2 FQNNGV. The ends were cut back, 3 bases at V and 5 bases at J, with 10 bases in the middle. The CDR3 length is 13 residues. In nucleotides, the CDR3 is TGTGCCAGCAGCTTTGGAGTAACGGAGACCCAGTACTTC. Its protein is CASSFGVTETQYF.

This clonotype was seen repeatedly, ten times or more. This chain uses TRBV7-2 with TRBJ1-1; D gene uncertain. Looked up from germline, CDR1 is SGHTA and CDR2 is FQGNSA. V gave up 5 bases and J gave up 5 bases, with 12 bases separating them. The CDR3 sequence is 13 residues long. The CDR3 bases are TGTGCCAGCAGCCCGAGGCACCTTACTGAAGCTTTCTTT. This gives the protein CASSPRHLTEAFF.

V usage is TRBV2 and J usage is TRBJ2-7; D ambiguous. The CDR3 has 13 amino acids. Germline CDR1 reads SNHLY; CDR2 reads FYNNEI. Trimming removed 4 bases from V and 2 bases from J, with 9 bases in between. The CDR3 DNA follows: TGTGCCAGCAGTGGACTGATACCCTACGAGCAGTACTTC. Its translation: CASSGLIPYEQYF.

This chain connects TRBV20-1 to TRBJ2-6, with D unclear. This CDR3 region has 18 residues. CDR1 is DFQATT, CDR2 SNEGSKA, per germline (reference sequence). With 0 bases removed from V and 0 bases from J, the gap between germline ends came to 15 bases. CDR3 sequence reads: CSARDHHSLSSGANVLTF. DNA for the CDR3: TGCAGTGCTAGAGATCACCACAGTTTAAGCTCTGGGGCCAACGTCCTGACTTTC.

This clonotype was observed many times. The chain's CDR3 is CASSYSNTLAGPQHF. DNA for the CDR3: TGTGCCAGCAGTTACTCGAATACTTTAGCAGGGCCCCAGCATTTT. V and J are TRBV6-5 and TRBJ1-5; D is unclear. CDR3 length: 15 residues. Trimming left V 0 bases short and J 9 bases short, with 15 bases between. Germline V gives CDR1 MNHEY, CDR2 SVGAGI.

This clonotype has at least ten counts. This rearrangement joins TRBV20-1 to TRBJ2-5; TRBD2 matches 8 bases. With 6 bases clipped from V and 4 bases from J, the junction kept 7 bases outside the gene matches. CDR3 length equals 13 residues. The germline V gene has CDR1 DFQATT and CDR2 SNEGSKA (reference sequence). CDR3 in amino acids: CSAPGTRLETQYF. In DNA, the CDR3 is TGCAGTGCCCCCGGGACTAGATTAGAGACCCAGTACTTC.

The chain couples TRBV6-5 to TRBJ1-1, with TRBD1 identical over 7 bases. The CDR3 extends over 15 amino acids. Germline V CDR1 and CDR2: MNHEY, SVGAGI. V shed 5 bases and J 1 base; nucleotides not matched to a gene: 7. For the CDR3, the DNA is TGTGCCAGCAGTCCCCCGACAGGGTCGAACACTGAAGCTTTCTTT. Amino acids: CASSPPTGSNTEAFF.

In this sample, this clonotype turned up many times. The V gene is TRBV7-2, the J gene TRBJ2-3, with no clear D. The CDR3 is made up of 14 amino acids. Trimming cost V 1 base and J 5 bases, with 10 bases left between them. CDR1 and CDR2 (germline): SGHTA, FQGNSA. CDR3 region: CASSLDLWEDTQYF. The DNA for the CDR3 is TGTGCCAGCAGCTTAGATCTCTGGGAAGATACGCAGTATTTT. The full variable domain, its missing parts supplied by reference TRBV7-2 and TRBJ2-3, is GAGVSQSPSNKVTEKGKDVELRCDPISGHTALYWYRQSLGQGLEFLIYFQGNSAPDKSGLPSDRFSAERTGGSVSTLTIQRTQQEDSAVYLCASSLDLWEDTQYFGPGTRLTVL.

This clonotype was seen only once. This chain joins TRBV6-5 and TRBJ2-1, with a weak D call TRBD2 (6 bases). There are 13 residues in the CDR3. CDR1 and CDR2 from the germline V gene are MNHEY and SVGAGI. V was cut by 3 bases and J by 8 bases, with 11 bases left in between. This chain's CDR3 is CASSYGGVHEQFF. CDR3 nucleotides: TGTGCCAGCAGTTATGGAGGGGTGCATGAGCAGTTCTTC.

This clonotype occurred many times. CDR3 amino acids: CASSSQGAGTDTQYF. The CDR3, as DNA: TGTGCCAGTAGTTCCCAAGGGGCGGGCACAGATACGCAGTATTTT. The chain employs TRBV19 and TRBJ2-3, with a tentative D call TRBD1 (5 bases). The CDR3 contains 15 residues. V was cut by 5 bases and J by 1 base, with 13 bases left in between. From germline, CDR1 is LNHDA and CDR2 SQIVND (reference sequence). Full variable domain (missing parts from reference TRBV19 and TRBJ2-3): DGGITQSPKYLFRKEGQNVTLSCEQNLNHDAMYWYRQDPGQGLRLIYYSQIVNDFQKGDIAEGYSVSREKKESFPLTVTSAQKNPTAFYLCASSSQGAGTDTQYFGPGTRLTVL.